Detailed here is one TCR beta chain. Its target is not known. V was clipped by 0 bases and J by 5 bases, with 13 bases between them. The germline V gene encodes CDR1 SGHRS and CDR2 YFSETQ. The CDR3 is made up of 15 amino acids. The sample belongs to a study of response to subunit inactivated influenza vaccine. General study points: Every seasonal influenza vaccination brings in few new T cells, the authors suggested.

Each CDR3 protein gets one entry after TCRdb re-called the RT-PCR reads with MiXCR. Among 800,000 or so distinct CDR3 sequences, 21% were seen once, and the ten largest hold approximately 10%. This chain uses TRBV5-1 with TRBJ2-3; D uncertain. The specimen was PBMCs from blood, collected roughly 5 days after vaccination. The receptor's source is a man aged 50-60 years who received an inactivated influenza vaccine. The CDR3 here is CASSLDGRHGDTQYF. CDR3 sequence (DNA): TGCGCCAGCAGCTTGGACGGCCGGCACGGAGATACGCAGTATTTT.